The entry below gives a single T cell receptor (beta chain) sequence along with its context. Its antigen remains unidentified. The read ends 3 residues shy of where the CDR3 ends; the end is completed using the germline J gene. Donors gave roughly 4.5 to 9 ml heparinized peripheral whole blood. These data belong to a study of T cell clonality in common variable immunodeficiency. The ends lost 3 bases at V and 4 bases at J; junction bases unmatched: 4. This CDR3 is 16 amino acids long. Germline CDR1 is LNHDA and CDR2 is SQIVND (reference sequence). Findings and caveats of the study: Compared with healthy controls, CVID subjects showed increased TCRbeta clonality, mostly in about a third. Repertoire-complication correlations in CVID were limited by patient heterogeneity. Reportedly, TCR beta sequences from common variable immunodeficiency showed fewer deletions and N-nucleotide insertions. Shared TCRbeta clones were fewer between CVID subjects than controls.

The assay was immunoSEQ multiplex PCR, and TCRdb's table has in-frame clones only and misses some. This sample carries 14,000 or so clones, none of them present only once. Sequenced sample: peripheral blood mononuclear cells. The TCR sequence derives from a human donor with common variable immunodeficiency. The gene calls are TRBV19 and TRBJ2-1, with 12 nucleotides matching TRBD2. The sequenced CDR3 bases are TGTGCCAGTAGTATCGGACTAGCGGGGAATTACAATGAG. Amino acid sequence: CASSIGLAGNYNE. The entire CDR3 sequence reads CASSIGLAGNYNEQFF.